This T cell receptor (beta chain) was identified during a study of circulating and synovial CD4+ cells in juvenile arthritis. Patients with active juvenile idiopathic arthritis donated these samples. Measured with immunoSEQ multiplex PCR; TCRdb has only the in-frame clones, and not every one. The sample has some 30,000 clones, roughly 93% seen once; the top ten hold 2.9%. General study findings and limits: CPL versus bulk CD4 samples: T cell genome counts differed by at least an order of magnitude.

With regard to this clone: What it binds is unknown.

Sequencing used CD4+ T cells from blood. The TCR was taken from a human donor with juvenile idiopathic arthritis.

CDR3: CASSVGARGWEGETQYF. CDR3 in DNA: TGTGCCAGCAGCGTAGGGGCAAGGGGGTGGGAAGGAGAGACCCAGTACTTC. V usage is TRBV9 and J usage is TRBJ2-5; D might be TRBD1 (6 bases). CDR1 is SGDLS, CDR2 YYNGEE, per germline. V was pared by 0 bases and J by 4 bases, with 19 bases between. This CDR3 has 17 residues.